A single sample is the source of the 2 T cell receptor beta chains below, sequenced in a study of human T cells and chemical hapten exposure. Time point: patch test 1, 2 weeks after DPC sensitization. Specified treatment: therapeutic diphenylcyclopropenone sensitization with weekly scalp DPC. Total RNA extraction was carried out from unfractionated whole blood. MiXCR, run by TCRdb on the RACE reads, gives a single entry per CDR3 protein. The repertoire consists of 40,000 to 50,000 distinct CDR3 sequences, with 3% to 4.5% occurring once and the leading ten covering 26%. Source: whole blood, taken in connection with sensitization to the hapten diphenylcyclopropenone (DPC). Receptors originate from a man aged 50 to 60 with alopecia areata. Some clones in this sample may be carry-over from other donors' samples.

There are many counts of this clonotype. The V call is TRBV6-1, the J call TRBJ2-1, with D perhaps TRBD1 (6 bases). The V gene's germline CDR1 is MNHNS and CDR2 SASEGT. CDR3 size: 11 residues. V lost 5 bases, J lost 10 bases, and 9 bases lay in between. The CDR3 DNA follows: TGTGCCAGCAGTACAGGGTTCGAGCAGTTCTTC. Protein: CASSTGFEQFF.

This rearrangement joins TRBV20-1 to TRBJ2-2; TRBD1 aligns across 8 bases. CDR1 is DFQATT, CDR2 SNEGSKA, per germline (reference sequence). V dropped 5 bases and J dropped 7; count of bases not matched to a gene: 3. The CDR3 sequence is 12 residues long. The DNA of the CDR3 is TGCAGTGCTCGACAGGGGATCGGGGAGCTGTTTTTT. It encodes CSARQGIGELFF.